What follows are 7 T cell receptor beta chains derived from one specimen sequenced in a study of blood T cells in healthy people across ages. PCR was performed a second time for about 7 to 12 cycles using a sample-barcoded 5' primer and a J-beta primer mix. One entry per CDR3 protein, called by TCRdb with MiXCR from the 5' RACE reads. The repertoire holds around 650,000 distinct CDR3 sequences, 40% to 45% seen once, with around 30% in the top ten. The specimen sequenced was blood. These receptors all stem from a man aged 80 or over in good health.

This clonotype was detected a few times. This chain uses TRBV2 with TRBJ1-6; D is ambiguous. This CDR3 has 15 amino acids. V was shortened by 1 base and J by 9 bases, with 13 bases between the two germline ends. The V gene's germline CDR1 is SNHLY and CDR2 FYNNEI. The CDR3 DNA sequence: TGTGCCAGCAGTGAAGGCCATACGAAGGGTTCACCCCTCCACTTT. This codes for CASSEGHTKGSPLHF.

This clonotype has just a few counts. The chain recombines TRBV7-2 with TRBJ2-7, with 14 bases that match TRBD2. The CDR3 sequence is 18 residues long. In germline, CDR1 is SGHTA, CDR2 FQGNSA. V dropped 3 bases and J dropped 3; count of bases not matched to a gene: 10. The CDR3 region is CASSFPTSGGVSRYEQYF. The DNA of the CDR3 is TGTGCCAGCAGCTTTCCGACTAGCGGGGGGGTCTCCCGCTACGAGCAGTACTTC.

This clonotype has a handful of counts. CDR3 protein: CASSREGQTNYGYTF. The CDR3 DNA sequence: TGTGCCAGCAGCCGCGAGGGACAGACTAACTATGGCTACACCTTC. The V call is TRBV7-2, the J call TRBJ1-2; TRBD1 agrees at 7 bases. J lost 0 bases, V lost 5 bases, and 6 bases had no gene match. From germline, CDR1 is SGHTA and CDR2 FQGNSA. CDR3 size: 15 residues.

The chain recombines TRBV11-3 with TRBJ2-1; D not certain. V dropped 0 bases and J dropped 10 bases, with 10 bases sitting between them. The CDR3 runs 13 residues. Germline V CDR1 and CDR2: SGHNT, YENEEA. CDR3 nucleotides: TGTGCCAGCAGCTTAGATACAGAGAAAGAGCAGTTCTTC. Translating gives CASSLDTEKEQFF.

This clonotype was picked up one time. The rearrangement uses TRBV6-6 and TRBJ2-3, with TRBD2 matching over 12 bases. V was clipped by 6 bases and J by 4 bases; unmatched bases: 5. CDR1 and CDR2 from the germline V gene are MNHNY and SVGAGI (reference sequence). The CDR3 covers 15 residues. CDR3 in amino acids: CASSQTSGGPDTQYF. DNA for the CDR3: TGTGCCAGCAGCCAGACTAGCGGGGGTCCAGATACGCAGTATTTT.

This clonotype was counted between two and nine times. The chain's CDR3 is CATSRGGGGENEQFF. CDR3 nucleotide sequence: TGTGCCACCAGCAGAGGAGGGGGTGGGGAGAATGAGCAGTTCTTC. The V and J genes are TRBV15 and TRBJ2-1, with a weak D call TRBD1 (6 bases). The CDR3 spans 15 residues. Trimming pared 1 base from V and 7 bases from J, leaving 14 bases between. Germline-derived CDR1 and CDR2 are LNHNV and YYDKDF (reference sequence).

The chain carries TRBV21-1 and TRBJ2-2; the table's D gene call, TRBD1, was not cross checked with the DNA. TRBV21-1 is a documented pseudogene. This CDR3 is 20 amino acids long. The CDR3 loop reads CASSKDRARPLNMNTGELFF. The CDR3 DNA follows: TGTGCCAGCAGCAAAGACCGGGCCAGGCCACTTAACATGAACACCGGGGAGCTGTTTTTT.